This T cell receptor beta chain was obtained from a study of vaccination effects on CD4 cells after COVID-19. Across the study: Convalescent patients (n = two) were sampled 16 days and one week prevaccination.

Clones were sequenced by immunoSEQ multiplex PCR, and TCRdb holds only the in-frame ones, with some missing. The repertoire consists of around 49,000 clones, with approximately 70% occurring once and the leading ten covering roughly 30%. Trimming took 0 bases from V and 0 from J, leaving 12 bases between them. CDR1 is MNHEY and CDR2 is SVGEGT in the germline V gene. The CDR3 consists of 16 residues. For this clone: Its antigen is unknown.

Before sequencing, viral peptide pools were used by the ViraFEST assay to expand antigen-specific CD4+ T cells. Scientists isolated CD4+ T cells after an approximately 9-day culture period ended. This person's SARS-CoV-2 infection, confirmed by PCR, occurred between March and December 2020. On both days 3 and 7, half of the culture medium was replaced with IL-2 medium. General study results and limits: Vaccine-induced new clones formed most post-vaccine spike-reactive clones in convalescents. Clones arising from infection and from vaccination showed marked clonal contraction late after vaccination.

V and J are TRBV6-2 or TRBV6-3 and TRBJ2-7; tentative D call: TRBD2 (6 bases). The source material was CD4+ T cells from PBMCs cultured with a peptide pool, sampled before COVID-19 vaccination. This sequence was found in a human donor who had a prior SARS-CoV-2 infection. CDR3 protein: CASSYSPGGDSYEQYF. The CDR3, as DNA: TGTGCCAGCAGTTACTCGCCCGGGGGAGACTCCTACGAGCAGTACTTC.